A single count supports the clone carrying this T cell receptor beta chain. CDR1 MRHNA and CDR2 SNTAGT come from the germline V gene. The V segment lost 4 bases and the J segment 1 base; nucleotides outside the gene matches: 6. The CDR3 consists of 16 residues. These data come from a study of blood T cell repertoires in COVID-19. Clones were sequenced by immunoSEQ multiplex PCR, and TCRdb holds only the in-frame ones, with some missing. The sample contains over 200,000 clones, around 90% of which appear only once. Assignments of participants to cohorts depended upon their own reported clinical history.

The sample comprised PBMCs or T cells enriched from blood (not recorded which). This TCR was sampled from a woman aged 25 to 39 who had been exposed to COVID-19. The V gene is TRBV6-4, the J gene TRBJ2-1; 8 positions agree with TRBD2. The CDR3 nucleotides are TGTGCCAGCAGTGGTGAAGCGGGAGTATCCTACAATGAGCAGTTCTTC. It yields the protein CASSGEAGVSYNEQFF.